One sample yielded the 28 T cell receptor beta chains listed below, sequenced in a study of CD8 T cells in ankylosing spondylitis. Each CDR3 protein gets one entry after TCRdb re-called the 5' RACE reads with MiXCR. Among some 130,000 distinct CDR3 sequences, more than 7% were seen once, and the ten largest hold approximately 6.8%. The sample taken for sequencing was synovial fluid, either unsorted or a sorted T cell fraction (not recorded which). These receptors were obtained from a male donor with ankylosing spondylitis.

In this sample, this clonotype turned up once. In nucleotides, the CDR3 is TGCGCCAGCAGCGTCACAGGGGTAAATTCACCCCTCCACTTT. Translated, it gives CASSVTGVNSPLHF. The chain couples TRBV5-1 to TRBJ1-6; TRBD1 matches at 7 bases. Germline assignment: CDR1 SGHRS and CDR2 YFSETQ. This CDR3 has 14 residues. Unmatched junction bases numbered 5, after V lost 4 bases and J lost 7 bases.

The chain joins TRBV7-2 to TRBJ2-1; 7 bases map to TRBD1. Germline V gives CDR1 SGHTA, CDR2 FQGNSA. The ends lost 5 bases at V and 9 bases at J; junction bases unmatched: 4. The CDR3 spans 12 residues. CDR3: CASSPQGSEQFF. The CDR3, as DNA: TGTGCCAGCAGCCCACAGGGGAGTGAGCAGTTCTTC.

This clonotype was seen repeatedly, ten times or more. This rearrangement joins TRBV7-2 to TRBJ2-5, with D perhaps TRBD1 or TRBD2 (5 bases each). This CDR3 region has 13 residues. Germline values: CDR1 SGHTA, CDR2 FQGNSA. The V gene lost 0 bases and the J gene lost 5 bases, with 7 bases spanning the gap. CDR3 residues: CASSLARGETQYF. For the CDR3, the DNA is TGTGCCAGCAGCTTAGCGAGGGGCGAGACCCAGTACTTC. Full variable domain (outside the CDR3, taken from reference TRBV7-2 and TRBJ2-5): GAGVSQSPSNKVTEKGKDVELRCDPISGHTALYWYRQSLGQGLEFLIYFQGNSAPDKSGLPSDRFSAERTGGSVSTLTIQRTQQEDSAVYLCASSLARGETQYFGPGTRLLVL.

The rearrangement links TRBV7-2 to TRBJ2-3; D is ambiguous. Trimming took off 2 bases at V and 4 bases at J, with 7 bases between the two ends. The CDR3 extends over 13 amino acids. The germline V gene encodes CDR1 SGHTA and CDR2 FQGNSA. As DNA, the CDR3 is TGTGCCAGCAGCTTAATGGGGTCAGATACGCAGTATTTT. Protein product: CASSLMGSDTQYF.

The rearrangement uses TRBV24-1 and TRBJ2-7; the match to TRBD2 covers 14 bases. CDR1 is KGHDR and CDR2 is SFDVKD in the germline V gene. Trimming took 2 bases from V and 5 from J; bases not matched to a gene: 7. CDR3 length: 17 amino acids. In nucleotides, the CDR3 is TGTGCCACCAGTGATTCCGGGACTAGCGGGAGTAGGGACGAGCAGTACTTC. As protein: CATSDSGTSGSRDEQYF.

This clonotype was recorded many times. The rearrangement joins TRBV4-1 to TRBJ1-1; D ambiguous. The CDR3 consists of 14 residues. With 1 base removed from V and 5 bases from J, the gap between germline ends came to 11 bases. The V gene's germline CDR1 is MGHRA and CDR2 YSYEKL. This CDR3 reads CASSQVNRVTEAFF. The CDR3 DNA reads TGCGCCAGCAGCCAAGTCAATCGCGTTACTGAAGCTTTCTTT.

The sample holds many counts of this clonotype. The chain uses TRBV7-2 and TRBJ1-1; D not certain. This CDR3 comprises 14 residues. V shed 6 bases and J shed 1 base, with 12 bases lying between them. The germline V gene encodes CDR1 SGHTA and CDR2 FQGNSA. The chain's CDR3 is CASRQREGNTEAFF. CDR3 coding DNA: TGTGCCAGCAGACAACGGGAAGGGAACACTGAAGCTTTCTTT.

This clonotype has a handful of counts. CDR3 amino acids: CSATRGNTIYF. In nucleotides, the CDR3 is TGCAGTGCTACAAGGGGAAACACCATATATTTT. The V call is TRBV20-1, the J call TRBJ1-3; the D is unclear. The CDR3 is made up of 11 amino acids. The V gene lost 4 bases and the J gene lost 4 bases, with 5 bases spanning the gap. Germline loops: CDR1 DFQATT, CDR2 SNEGSKA (reference sequence).

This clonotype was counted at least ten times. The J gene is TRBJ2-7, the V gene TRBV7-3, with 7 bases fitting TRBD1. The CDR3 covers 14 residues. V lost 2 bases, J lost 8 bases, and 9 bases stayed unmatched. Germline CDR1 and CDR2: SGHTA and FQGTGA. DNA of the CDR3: TGTGCCAGCAGCTTAGGGACAGACTCCTCACAGCAGTACTTC. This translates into CASSLGTDSSQQYF.

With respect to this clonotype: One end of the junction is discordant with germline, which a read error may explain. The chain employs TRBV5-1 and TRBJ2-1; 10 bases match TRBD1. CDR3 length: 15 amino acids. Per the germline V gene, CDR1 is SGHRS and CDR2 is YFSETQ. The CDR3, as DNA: TGCGCCAGCAGTTTGGGGACAGGGGCTGGTAATGAGCAGTTCTTC. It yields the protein CASSLGTGAGNEQFF.

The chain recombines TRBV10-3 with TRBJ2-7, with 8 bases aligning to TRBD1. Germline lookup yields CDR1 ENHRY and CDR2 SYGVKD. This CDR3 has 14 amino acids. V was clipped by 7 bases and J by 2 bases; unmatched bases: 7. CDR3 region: CAIKSQGATYEQYF. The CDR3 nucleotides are TGTGCCATCAAGTCGCAGGGGGCAACCTACGAGCAGTACTTC.

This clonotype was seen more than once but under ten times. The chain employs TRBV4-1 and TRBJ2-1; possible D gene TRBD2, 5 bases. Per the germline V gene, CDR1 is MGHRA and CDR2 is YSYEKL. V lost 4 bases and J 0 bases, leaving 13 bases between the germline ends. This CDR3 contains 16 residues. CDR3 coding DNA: TGCGCCAGCAGCCTACTAGAGACGATCTCCTACAATGAGCAGTTCTTC. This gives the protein CASSLLETISYNEQFF.

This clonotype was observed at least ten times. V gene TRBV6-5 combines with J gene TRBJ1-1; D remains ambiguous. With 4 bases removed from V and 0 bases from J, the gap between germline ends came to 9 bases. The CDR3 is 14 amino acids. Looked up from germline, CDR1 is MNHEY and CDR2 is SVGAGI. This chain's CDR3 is CASSWGIMNTEAFF. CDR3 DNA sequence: TGTGCCAGCAGTTGGGGAATTATGAACACTGAAGCTTTCTTT.

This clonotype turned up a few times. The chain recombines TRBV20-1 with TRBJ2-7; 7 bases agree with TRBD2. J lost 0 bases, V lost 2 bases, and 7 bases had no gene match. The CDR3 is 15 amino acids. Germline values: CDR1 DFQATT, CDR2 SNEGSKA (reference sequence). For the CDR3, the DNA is TGCAGTGCTAGATGGGAGCGGGGAATCTCCTACGAGCAGTACTTC. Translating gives CSARWERGISYEQYF.

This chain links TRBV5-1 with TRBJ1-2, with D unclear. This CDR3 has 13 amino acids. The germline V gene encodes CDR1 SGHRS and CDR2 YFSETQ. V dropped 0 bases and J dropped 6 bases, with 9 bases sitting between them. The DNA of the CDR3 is TGCGCCAGCAGCTTGGGCGATCTGGATGGCTACACCTTC. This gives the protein CASSLGDLDGYTF.

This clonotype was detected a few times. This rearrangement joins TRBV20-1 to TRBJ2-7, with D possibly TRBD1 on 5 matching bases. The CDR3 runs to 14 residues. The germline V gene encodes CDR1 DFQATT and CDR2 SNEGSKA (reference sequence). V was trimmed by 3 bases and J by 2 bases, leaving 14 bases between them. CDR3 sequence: CSARRQGLTYEQYF. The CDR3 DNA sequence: TGCAGTGCTAGGCGGCAGGGCCTTACCTACGAGCAGTACTTC.

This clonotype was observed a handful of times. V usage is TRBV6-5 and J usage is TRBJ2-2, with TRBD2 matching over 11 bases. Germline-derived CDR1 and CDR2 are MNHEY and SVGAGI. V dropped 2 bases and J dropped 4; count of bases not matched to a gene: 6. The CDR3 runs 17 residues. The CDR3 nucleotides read TGTGCCAGCAGTTACAATGGACTAGCGGGTGTCACCGGGGAGCTGTTTTTT. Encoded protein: CASSYNGLAGVTGELFF.

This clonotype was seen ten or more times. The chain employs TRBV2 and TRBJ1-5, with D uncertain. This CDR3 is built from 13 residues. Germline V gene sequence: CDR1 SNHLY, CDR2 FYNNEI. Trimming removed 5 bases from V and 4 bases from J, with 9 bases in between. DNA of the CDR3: TGTGCCAGCAGTTTGGACGGGAATCAGCCCCAGCATTTT. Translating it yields CASSLDGNQPQHF.

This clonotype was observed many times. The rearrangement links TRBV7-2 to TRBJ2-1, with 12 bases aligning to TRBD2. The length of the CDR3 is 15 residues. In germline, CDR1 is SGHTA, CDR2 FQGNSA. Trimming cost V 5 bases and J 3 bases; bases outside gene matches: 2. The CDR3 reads CASSRTSGVYNEQFF. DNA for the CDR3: TGTGCCAGCAGCCGGACTAGCGGGGTCTACAATGAGCAGTTCTTC.

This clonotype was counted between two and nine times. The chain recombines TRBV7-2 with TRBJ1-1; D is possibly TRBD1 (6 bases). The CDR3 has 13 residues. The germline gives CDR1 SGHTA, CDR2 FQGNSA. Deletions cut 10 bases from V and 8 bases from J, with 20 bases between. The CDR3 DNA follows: TGTGCCACCCACCTTTTACGACAGGAGGAAGCTTTCTTT. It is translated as CATHLLRQEEAFF. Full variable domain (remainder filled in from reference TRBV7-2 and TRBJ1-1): GAGVSQSPSNKVTEKGKDVELRCDPISGHTALYWYRQSLGQGLEFLIYFQGNSAPDKSGLPSDRFSAERTGGSVSTLTIQRTQQEDSAVYLCATHLLRQEEAFFGQGTRLTVV.

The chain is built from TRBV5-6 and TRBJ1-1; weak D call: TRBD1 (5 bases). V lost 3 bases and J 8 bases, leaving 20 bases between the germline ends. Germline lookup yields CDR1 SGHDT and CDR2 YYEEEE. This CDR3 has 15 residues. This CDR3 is CASSSYGAYLGEAFF. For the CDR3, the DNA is TGTGCCAGCAGCTCCTACGGGGCCTACCTTGGCGAAGCTTTCTTT.

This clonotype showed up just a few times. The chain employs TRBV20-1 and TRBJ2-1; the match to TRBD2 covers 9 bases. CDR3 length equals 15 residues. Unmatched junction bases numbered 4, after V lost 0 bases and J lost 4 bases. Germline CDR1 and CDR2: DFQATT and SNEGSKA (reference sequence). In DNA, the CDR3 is TGCAGTGCTAGAGATCCGACTAGCGGTTACAATGAGCAGTTCTTC. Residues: CSARDPTSGYNEQFF.

In nucleotides, the CDR3 is TGTGCCAGCAGCGCGTCCGGGACAGGGGCCCAGTACTTC. Translated, it gives CASSASGTGAQYF. V and J are TRBV11-2 and TRBJ2-5; 10 nucleotides align to TRBD1. The length of the CDR3 is 13 residues. Germline-derived CDR1 and CDR2 are SGHAT and FQNNGV. With V trimmed by 5 bases and J by 9 bases, 6 bases remained unmatched. Complete variable domain (other parts from reference TRBV11-2 and TRBJ2-5): EAGVAQSPRYKIIEKRQSVAFWCNPISGHATLYWYQQILGQGPKLLIQFQNNGVVDDSQLPKDRFSAERLKGVDSTLKIQPAKLEDSAVYLCASSASGTGAQYFGPGTRLLVL.

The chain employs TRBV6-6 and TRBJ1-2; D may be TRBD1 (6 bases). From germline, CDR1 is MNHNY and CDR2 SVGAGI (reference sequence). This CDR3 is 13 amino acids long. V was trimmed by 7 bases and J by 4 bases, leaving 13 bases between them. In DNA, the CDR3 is TGTGCCAGCATTACACAGGGTAGCTATGGCTACACCTTC. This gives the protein CASITQGSYGYTF.

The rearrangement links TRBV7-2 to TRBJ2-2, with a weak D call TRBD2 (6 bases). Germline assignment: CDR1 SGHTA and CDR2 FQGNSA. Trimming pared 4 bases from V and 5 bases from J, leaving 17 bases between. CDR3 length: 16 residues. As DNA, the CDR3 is TGTGCCAGCAGCTCCCCCTGGAGGGTCAATACCGGGGAGCTGTTTTTT. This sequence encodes CASSSPWRVNTGELFF.

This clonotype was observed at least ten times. CDR3 DNA sequence: TGCAGTGCTGGTGACAGAAACTATAATTCACCCCTCCACTTT. It codes for CSAGDRNYNSPLHF. This sequence joins TRBV20-1 and TRBJ1-6; D is possibly TRBD1 (5 bases). From germline, CDR1 is DFQATT and CDR2 SNEGSKA (reference sequence). The CDR3 spans 14 residues. V lost 5 bases and J lost 3, with 11 bases in between.

The CDR3 nucleotides read TGTGCCAGCAGTGACTTCGTTTTAGAGCTAGGGCGGTTTAATCAGCCCCAGCATTTT. Translated: CASSDFVLELGRFNQPQHF. This chain links TRBV6-4 with TRBJ1-5; D gene ambiguous. V was trimmed by 1 base and J by 4 bases, leaving 23 bases between them. CDR3 length: 19 residues. Germline CDR1 MRHNA, CDR2 SNTAGT.

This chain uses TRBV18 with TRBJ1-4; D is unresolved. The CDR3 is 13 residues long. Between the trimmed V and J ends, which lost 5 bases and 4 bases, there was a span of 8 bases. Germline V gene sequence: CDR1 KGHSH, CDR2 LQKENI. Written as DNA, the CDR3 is TGTGCCAGCTCAGCGAACTTTAATGAAAAACTGTTTTTT. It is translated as CASSANFNEKLFF.